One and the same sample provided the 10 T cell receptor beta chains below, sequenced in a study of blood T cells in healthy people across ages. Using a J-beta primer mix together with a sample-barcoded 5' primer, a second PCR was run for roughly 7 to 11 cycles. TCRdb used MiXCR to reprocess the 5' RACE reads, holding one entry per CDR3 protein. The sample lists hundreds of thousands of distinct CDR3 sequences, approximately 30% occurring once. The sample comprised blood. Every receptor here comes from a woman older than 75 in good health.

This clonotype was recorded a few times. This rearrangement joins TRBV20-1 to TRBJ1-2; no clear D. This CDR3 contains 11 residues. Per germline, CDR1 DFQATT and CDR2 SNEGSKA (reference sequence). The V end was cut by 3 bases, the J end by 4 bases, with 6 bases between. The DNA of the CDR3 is TGCAGTGCTAGGGCTTTCTATGGCTACACCTTC. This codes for CSARAFYGYTF.

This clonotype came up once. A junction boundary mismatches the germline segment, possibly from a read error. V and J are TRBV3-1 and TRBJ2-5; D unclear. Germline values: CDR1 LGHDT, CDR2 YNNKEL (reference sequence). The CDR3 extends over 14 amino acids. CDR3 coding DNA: TGTGCCAGCAGCCAAACAAGGACCCAAGAAACCCAGTACTTC. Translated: CASSQTRTQETQYF.

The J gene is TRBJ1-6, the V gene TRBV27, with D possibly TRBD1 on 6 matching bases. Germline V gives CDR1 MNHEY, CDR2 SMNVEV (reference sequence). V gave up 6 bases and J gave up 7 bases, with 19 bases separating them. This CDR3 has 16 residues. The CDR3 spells CASSPTAQGWNSPLHF. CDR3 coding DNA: TGTGCCAGCAGCCCGACCGCCCAGGGGTGGAATTCACCCCTCCACTTT.

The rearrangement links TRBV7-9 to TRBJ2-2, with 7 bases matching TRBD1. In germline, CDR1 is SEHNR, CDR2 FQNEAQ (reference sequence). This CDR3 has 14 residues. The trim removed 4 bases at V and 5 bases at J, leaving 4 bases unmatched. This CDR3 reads CASSYEQGTGELFF. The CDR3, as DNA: TGTGCCAGCAGCTACGAACAGGGGACCGGGGAGCTGTTTTTT.

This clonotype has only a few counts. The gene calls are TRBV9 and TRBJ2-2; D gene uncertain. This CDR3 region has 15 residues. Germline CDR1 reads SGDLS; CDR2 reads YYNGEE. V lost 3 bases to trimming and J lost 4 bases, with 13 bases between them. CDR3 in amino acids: CASSATPRLTGELFF. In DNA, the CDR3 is TGTGCCAGCAGCGCGACCCCGAGGCTCACCGGGGAGCTGTTTTTT. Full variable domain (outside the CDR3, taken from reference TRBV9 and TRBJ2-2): DSGVTQTPKHLITATGQRVTLRCSPRSGDLSVYWYQQSLDQGLQFLIQYYNGEERAKGNILERFSAQQFPDLHSELNLSSLELGDSALYFCASSATPRLTGELFFGEGSRLTVL.

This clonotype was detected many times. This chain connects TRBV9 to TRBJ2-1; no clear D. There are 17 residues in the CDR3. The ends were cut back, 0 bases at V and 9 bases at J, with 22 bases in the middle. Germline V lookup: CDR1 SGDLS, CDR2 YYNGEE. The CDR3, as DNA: TGTGCCAGCAGCGTAGACCCCACCCCATCTTTGGTGGGTGAGCAGTTCTTC. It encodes CASSVDPTPSLVGEQFF.

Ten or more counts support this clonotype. The CDR3 reads CASSPTGVGGSQYF. CDR3 DNA sequence: TGTGCCAGCAGCCCCACGGGGGTCGGAGGGTCCCAGTACTTC. This chain joins TRBV7-7 and TRBJ2-5; perhaps TRBD2 as D (6 bases). CDR1 and CDR2 (germline): SSHAT, FNYEAQ (reference sequence). The V gene lost 5 bases and the J gene lost 9 bases, with 19 bases spanning the gap. The CDR3 is 14 residues long.

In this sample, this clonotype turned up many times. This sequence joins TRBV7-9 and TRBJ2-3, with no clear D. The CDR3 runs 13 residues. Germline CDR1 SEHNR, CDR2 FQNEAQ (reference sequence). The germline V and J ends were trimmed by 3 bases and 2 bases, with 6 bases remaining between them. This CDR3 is CASSFTATDTQYF. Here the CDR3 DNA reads TGTGCCAGCAGCTTCACCGCCACAGATACGCAGTATTTT.

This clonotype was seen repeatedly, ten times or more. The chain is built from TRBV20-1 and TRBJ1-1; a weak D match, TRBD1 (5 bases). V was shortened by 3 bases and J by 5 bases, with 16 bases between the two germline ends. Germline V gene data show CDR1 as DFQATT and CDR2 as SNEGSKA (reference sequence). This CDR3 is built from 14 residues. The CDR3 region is CSASPRQLGTEAFF. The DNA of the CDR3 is TGCAGTGCTAGCCCTAGACAGCTGGGGACTGAAGCTTTCTTT.

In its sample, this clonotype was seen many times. The CDR3 nucleotides read TGCAGTGCTATCTGGGTAAATGAGCAGTTCTTC. Amino acids: CSAIWVNEQFF. This sequence joins TRBV20-1 and TRBJ2-1; no clear D. This CDR3 region has 11 residues. V lost 4 bases to trimming and J lost 7 bases, with 8 bases between them. The germline V gene has CDR1 DFQATT and CDR2 SNEGSKA (reference sequence).